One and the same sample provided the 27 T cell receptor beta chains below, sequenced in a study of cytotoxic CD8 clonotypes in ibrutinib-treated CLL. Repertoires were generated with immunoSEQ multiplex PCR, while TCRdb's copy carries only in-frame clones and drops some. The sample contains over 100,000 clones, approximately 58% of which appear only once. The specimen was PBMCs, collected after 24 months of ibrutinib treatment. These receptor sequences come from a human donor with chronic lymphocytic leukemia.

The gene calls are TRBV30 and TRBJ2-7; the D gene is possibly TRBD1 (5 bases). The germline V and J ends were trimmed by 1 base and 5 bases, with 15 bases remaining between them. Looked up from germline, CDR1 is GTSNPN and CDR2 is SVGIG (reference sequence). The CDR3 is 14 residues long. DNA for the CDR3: TGTGCCTGGAGTGCAGGGTGGGGTTCCCACGAGCAGTACTTC. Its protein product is CAWSAGWGSHEQYF.

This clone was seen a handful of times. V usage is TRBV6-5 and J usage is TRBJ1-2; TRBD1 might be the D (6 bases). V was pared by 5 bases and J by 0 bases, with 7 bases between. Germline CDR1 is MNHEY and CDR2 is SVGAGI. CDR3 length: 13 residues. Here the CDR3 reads CASSPGANYGYTF. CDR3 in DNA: TGTGCCAGCAGTCCAGGGGCTAACTATGGCTACACCTTC.

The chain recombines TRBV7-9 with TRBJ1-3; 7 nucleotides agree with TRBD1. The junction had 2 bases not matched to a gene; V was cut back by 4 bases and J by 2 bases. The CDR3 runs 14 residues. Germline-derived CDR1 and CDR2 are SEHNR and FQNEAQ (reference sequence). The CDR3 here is CASSSDRAGNTIYF. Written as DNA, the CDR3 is TGTGCCAGCAGCTCAGACAGGGCTGGAAACACCATATATTTT.

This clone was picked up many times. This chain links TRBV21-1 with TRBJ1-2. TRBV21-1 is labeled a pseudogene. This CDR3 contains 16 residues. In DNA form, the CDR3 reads TGTGCCAGCAGCAATCTGTCCCCCGAGCCTATCTATGGCTACACCTTC. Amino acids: CASSNLSPEPIYGYTF.

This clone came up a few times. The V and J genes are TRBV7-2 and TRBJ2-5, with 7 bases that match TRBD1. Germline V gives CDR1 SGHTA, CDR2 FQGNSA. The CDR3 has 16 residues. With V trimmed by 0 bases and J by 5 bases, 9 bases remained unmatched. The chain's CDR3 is CASSLAYRGPTETQYF. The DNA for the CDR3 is TGTGCCAGCAGCTTAGCGTACAGGGGACCTACCGAGACCCAGTACTTC. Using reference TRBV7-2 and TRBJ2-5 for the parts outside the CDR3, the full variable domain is GAGVSQSPSNKVTEKGKDVELRCDPISGHTALYWYRQSLGQGLEFLIYFQGNSAPDKSGLPSDRFSAERTGGSVSTLTIQRTQQEDSAVYLCASSLAYRGPTETQYFGPGTRLLVL.

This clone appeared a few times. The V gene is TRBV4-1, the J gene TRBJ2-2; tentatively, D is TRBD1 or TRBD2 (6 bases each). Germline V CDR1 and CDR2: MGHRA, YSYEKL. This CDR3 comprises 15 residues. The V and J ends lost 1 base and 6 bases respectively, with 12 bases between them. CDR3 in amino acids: CASSQVGGRAGELFF. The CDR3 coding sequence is TGCGCCAGCAGCCAAGTAGGGGGGCGCGCCGGGGAGCTGTTTTTT.

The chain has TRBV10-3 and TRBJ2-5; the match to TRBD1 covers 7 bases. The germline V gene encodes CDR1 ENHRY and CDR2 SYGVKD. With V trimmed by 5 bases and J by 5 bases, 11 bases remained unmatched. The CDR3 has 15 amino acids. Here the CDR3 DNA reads TGTGCCATCAGTCAACGACAGGGATCCTACGAGACCCAGTACTTC. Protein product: CAISQRQGSYETQYF.

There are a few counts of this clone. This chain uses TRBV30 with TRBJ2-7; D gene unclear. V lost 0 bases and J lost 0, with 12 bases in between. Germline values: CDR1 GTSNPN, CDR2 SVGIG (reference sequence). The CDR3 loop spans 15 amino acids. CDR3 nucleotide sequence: TGTGCCTGGAGTGTATTCTCATCTAGCTCCTACGAGCAGTACTTC. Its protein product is CAWSVFSSSSYEQYF.

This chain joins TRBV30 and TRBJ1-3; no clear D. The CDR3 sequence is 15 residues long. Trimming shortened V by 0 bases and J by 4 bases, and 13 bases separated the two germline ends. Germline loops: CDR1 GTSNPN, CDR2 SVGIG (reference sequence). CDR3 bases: TGTGCCTGGAGTGTCCGGCAGCCCCGGGGAAACACCATATATTTT. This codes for CAWSVRQPRGNTIYF.

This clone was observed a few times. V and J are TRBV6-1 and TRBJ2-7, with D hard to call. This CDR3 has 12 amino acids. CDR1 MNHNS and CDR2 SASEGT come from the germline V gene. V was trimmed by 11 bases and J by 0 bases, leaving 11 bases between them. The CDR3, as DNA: TGTGCCGGACGGACGTCCTCCTACGAGCAGTACTTC. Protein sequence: CAGRTSSYEQYF.

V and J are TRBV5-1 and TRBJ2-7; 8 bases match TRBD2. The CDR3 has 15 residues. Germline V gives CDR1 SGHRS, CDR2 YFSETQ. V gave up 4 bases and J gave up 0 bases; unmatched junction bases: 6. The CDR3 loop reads CASSPGGSSSYEQYF. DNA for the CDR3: TGCGCCAGCAGCCCGGGGGGGTCCAGCTCCTACGAGCAGTACTTC.

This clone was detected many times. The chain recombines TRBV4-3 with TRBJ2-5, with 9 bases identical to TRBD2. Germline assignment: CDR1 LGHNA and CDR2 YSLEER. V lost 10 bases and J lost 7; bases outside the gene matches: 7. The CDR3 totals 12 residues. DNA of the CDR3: TGCGCCACCGGCAGGCGGGGGGGGACCCAGTACTTC. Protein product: CATGRRGGTQYF.

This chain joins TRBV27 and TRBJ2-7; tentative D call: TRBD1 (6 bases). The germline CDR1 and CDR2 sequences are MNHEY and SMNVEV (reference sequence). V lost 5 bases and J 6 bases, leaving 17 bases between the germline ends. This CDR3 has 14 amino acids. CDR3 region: CASSPTGHLREQYF. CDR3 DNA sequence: TGTGCCAGCAGTCCCACGGGACACCTCCGCGAGCAGTACTTC.

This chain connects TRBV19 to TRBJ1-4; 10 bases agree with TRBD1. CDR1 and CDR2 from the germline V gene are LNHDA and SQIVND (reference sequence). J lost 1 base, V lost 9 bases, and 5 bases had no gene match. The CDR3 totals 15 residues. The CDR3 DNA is TGTGCCAGCAGCGACAGGGGGCAAACTAATGAAAAACTGTTTTTT. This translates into CASSDRGQTNEKLFF.

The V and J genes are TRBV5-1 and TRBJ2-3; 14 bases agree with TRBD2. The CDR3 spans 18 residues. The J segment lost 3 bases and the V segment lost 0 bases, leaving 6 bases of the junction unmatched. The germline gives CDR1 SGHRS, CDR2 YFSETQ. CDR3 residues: CASSLEGTSGGWTDTQYF. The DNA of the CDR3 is TGCGCCAGCAGCTTGGAGGGGACTAGCGGGGGATGGACAGATACGCAGTATTTT.

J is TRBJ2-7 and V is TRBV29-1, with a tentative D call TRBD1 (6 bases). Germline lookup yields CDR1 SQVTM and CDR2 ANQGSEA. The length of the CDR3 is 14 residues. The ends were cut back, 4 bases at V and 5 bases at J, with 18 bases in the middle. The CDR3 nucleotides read TGCAGCGTTGTAGGCGGCAGGGGCATGGACGAGCAGTACTTC. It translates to CSVVGGRGMDEQYF.

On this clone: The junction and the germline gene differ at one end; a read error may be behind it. The CDR3: CASRMRYGGTDNSPLHF. DNA of the CDR3: TGTGCTAGCAGGATGCGGTACGGGGGAACAGATAATTCACCCCTCCACTTT. This chain uses TRBV27 with TRBJ1-6, with D possibly TRBD1 on 5 matching bases. The CDR3 contains 17 residues. The germline gives CDR1 MNHEY, CDR2 SMNVEV (reference sequence).

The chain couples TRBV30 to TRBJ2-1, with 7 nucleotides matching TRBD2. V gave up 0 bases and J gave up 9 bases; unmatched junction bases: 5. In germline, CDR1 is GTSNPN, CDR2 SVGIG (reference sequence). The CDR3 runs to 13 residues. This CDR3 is CAWSVRRGSEQFF. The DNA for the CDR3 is TGTGCCTGGAGTGTCAGGCGGGGGTCTGAGCAGTTCTTC.

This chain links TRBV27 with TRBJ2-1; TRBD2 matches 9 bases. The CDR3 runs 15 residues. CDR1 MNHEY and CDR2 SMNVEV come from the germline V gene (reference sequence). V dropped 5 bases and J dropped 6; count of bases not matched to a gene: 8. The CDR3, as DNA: TGTGCCAGCAGTCCCCTAAGCGGGGGGCTCAATGAGCAGTTCTTC. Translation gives CASSPLSGGLNEQFF.

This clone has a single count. CDR3 sequence (DNA): TGTGCCAGCAGCTTGTTGGCAGCCTACAATGAGCAGTTCTTC. This codes for CASSLLAAYNEQFF. The rearrangement links TRBV5-6 to TRBJ2-1; D remains unclear. CDR1 is SGHDT and CDR2 is YYEEEE in the germline V gene. The CDR3 covers 14 residues. V was trimmed by 1 base and J by 2 bases, leaving 7 bases between them.

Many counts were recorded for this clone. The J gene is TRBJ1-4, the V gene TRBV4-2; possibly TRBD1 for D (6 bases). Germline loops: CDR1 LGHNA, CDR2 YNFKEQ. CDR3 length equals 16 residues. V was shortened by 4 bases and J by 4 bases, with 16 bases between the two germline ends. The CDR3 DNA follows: TGTGCCAGCAGCCTCTCTGGACAGCAGATTAATGAAAAACTGTTTTTT. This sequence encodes CASSLSGQQINEKLFF.

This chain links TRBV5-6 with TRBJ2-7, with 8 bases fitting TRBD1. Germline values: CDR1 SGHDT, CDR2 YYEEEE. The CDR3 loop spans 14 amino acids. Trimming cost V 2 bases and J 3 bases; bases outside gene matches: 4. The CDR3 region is CASSFRDRRYEQYF. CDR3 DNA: TGTGCCAGCAGCTTCCGGGACAGGCGCTACGAGCAGTACTTC.

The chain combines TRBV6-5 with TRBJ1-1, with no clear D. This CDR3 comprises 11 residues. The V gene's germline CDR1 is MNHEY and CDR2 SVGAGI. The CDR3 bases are TGTGCAACCTACGCCTACTCTGAAGCTTTCTTT. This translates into CATYAYSEAFF.

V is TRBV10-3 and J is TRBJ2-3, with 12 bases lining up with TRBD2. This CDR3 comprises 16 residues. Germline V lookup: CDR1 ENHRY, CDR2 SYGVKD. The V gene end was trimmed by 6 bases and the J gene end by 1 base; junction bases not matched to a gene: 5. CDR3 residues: CAISARTSGGTDTQYF. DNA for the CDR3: TGTGCCATCAGCGCGAGGACTAGCGGGGGCACAGATACGCAGTATTTT.

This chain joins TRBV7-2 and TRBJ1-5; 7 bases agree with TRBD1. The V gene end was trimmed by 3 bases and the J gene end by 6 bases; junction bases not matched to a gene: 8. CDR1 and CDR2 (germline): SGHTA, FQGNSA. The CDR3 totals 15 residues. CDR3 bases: TGTGCCAGCAGCTTCCGACAGGGTTTGGGTCAGCCCCAGCATTTT. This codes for CASSFRQGLGQPQHF.

The CDR3 nucleotides are TGTGCCAGCAGCTCCGCTGTGATCGGATCACCCCTCCACTTT. Translation: CASSSAVIGSPLHF. The rearrangement joins TRBV11-2 to TRBJ1-6; D remains unclear. CDR1 and CDR2 from the germline V gene are SGHAT and FQNNGV. The CDR3 totals 14 residues. V lost 4 bases, J lost 10 bases, and 14 bases lay in between. Supplemented by reference TRBV11-2 and TRBJ1-6, the full variable domain reads EAGVAQSPRYKIIEKRQSVAFWCNPISGHATLYWYQQILGQGPKLLIQFQNNGVVDDSQLPKDRFSAERLKGVDSTLKIQPAKLEDSAVYLCASSSAVIGSPLHFGNGTRLTVT.

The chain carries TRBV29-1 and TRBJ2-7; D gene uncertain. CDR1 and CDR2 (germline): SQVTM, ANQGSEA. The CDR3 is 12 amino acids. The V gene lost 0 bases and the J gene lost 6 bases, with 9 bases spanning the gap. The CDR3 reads CSVEDRVREQYF. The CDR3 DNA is TGCAGCGTTGAAGATAGGGTACGCGAGCAGTACTTC.